Presented here are 9 T cell receptor beta chains from one specimen sequenced in a study of identifying expanded T cells in peripheral blood. Only in-frame clones appear in the TCRdb table, and some are missing; sequencing was by immunoSEQ multiplex PCR. The sample holds approximately 85,000 clones; almost 85% are singletons and the top ten take 18%. Sequenced: blood. These receptors originate from a person aged 18 to 70 in good health.

This clone was recorded once. The chain has TRBV7-2 and TRBJ1-1; D is possibly TRBD1 (5 bases). The CDR3 sequence is 15 residues long. Trimming stripped 3 bases from V and 11 bases from J, with 22 bases between. Germline V lookup: CDR1 SGHTA, CDR2 FQGNSA. The CDR3 DNA sequence: TGTGCCAGCAGCTTGCAGGGATTGGCATACGCGACCGCTTTCTTT. It is translated as CASSLQGLAYATAFF.

This clone occurred a few times. The gene calls are TRBV29-1 and TRBJ2-4, with D perhaps TRBD2 (5 bases). V gave up 5 bases and J gave up 0 bases, with 8 bases separating them. The CDR3 extends over 13 amino acids. Germline V CDR1 and CDR2: SQVTM, ANQGSEA. The CDR3 reads CSVRGLAKNIQYF. Written as DNA, the CDR3 is TGCAGCGTTCGTGGACTAGCCAAAAACATTCAGTACTTC.

This clone is large (0.1 to 1%) within its sample. The chain carries TRBV7-8 and TRBJ1-3; D gene uncertain. The CDR3 has 13 residues. CDR1 is SGHVS and CDR2 is FQNEAQ in the germline V gene. V was clipped by 5 bases and J by 0 bases, with 5 bases between them. In DNA form, the CDR3 reads TGTGCCAGCAGCGCAGACTCTGGAAACACCATATATTTT. This codes for CASSADSGNTIYF.

This clone appeared once. The chain employs TRBV7-6 and TRBJ2-7; 9 nucleotides align to TRBD1. CDR3 length: 14 residues. Per the germline V gene, CDR1 is SGHVS and CDR2 is FNYEAQ. V lost 2 bases, J lost 4 bases, and 3 bases stayed unmatched. CDR3 region: CASSLRGQGYEQYF. CDR3 coding DNA: TGTGCCAGCAGCTTAAGGGGACAGGGTTACGAGCAGTACTTC.

The V and J genes are TRBV6-5 and TRBJ2-5; maybe TRBD2 (7 bases). With 0 bases removed from V and 4 bases from J, the gap between germline ends came to 15 bases. Looked up from germline, CDR1 is MNHEY and CDR2 is SVGAGI. The CDR3 totals 16 residues. In DNA, the CDR3 is TGTGCCAGCAGTTACTCGGGGGCGGGGGCAGGAGAGACCCAGTACTTC. Translation: CASSYSGAGAGETQYF.

This chain uses TRBV28 with TRBJ2-7; the D is unclear. CDR3 size: 16 residues. The germline gives CDR1 MDHEN, CDR2 SYDVKM. V was clipped by 5 bases and J by 3 bases, with 20 bases between them. CDR3 residues: CASSVYRPGEVYEQYF. In nucleotides, the CDR3 is TGTGCCAGCAGTGTCTATCGACCCGGTGAAGTCTACGAGCAGTACTTC.

This clone was recorded a few times. This rearrangement joins TRBV5-6 to TRBJ1-2; no firm D call. V was trimmed by 2 bases and J by 6 bases, leaving 14 bases between them. This CDR3 has 14 residues. Germline assignment: CDR1 SGHDT and CDR2 YYEEEE. CDR3 DNA sequence: TGTGCCAGCAGCTTAATGTCAGTGTCGAATGGCTACACCTTC. Its translation is CASSLMSVSNGYTF.

This clone was seen ten or more times. The gene calls are TRBV5-5 and TRBJ1-2; possibly TRBD1 for D (5 bases). Germline V lookup: CDR1 SGHKS, CDR2 YYEKEE (reference sequence). The germline V and J ends were trimmed by 0 bases and 7 bases, with 16 bases remaining between them. CDR3 size: 15 residues. This chain's CDR3 is CASSLGVRGGAGYTF. The CDR3 nucleotides are TGTGCCAGCAGCTTGGGGGTCCGTGGTGGGGCTGGCTACACCTTC.

The genes are TRBV4-3 and TRBJ2-1; D not certain. Germline V gene sequence: CDR1 LGHNA, CDR2 YSLEER. The CDR3 runs 15 residues. With 1 base removed from V and 2 bases from J, the gap between germline ends came to 9 bases. DNA of the CDR3: TGCGCCAGCAGCCAAGTGGGTAGCCCCTACAATGAGCAGTTCTTC. Encoded protein: CASSQVGSPYNEQFF.